Here is one T cell receptor beta chain with its context. Generated by immunoSEQ multiplex PCR, the TCRdb table keeps only in-frame clones and is missing some. The sample lists 2 million or so clones; approximately 94% were seen once. The data stem from a study of shared clonotypes between healthy human individuals. This CDR3 is 16 amino acids long. Deletions cut 1 base from V and 0 bases from J, with 12 bases between. Germline V lookup: CDR1 LNHDA, CDR2 SQIVND (reference sequence). As defined, naive CD8 cells were CD45RO-negative and positively selected for CCR7, with terminally differentiated effector memory CD45RA+ cells excluded.

The V call is TRBV19, the J call TRBJ1-2; D gene unclear. Sample: naive CD8+ T cells sorted from blood. This TCR came from a man younger than 35 in good health. The chain's CDR3 is CASSIVTALPNYGYTF. The CDR3 region has the DNA TGTGCCAGTAGTATAGTCACGGCCCTCCCTAACTATGGCTACACCTTC. Full variable domain (missing parts from reference TRBV19 and TRBJ1-2): DGGITQSPKYLFRKEGQNVTLSCEQNLNHDAMYWYRQDPGQGLRLIYYSQIVNDFQKGDIAEGYSVSREKKESFPLTVTSAQKNPTAFYLCASSIVTALPNYGYTFGSGTRLTVV.